This T cell receptor (beta chain) was profiled in a study of metastatic and nonmetastatic thyroid tumors (dated by TCRdb to about 2020). Broadly, across the study: For patients with malignant and with benign thyroid disease, the researchers compared repertoires between peripheral blood samples and tumor or nodule tissue samples.

Trimming at the junction amounts to 5 bases on V and 4 bases on J, and the germline ends lie 17 bases apart. The germline V gene (reference sequence) yields LNHDA for CDR1 and SQIVND for CDR2. Including cysteine and phenylalanine, the CDR3 has 15 amino acids. Only the CDR3 DNA is retained, 45 bases long and in frame from the first base. Overall results and qualifications from the work: TCR beta diversity was reported as significantly higher in malignant tumors than in benign nodules, in both blood and tumor samples.

Libraries were made using PCR. TCRdb records Illumina HiSeq 4000 as the sequencer. High-throughput sequencing was used to profile the CDR3 region of the TCR beta-chain in every patient. In the source study's methods: CDR3 differences across clinicopathological groups were used to build a classifier for discriminating distant-metastatic papillary thyroid cancer patients. The Shannon index was used to measure repertoire diversity, and the Morisita-Horn index was used to measure how similar tumor and blood repertoires were. TCRdb handled the public reads itself, with Q25 trimming in fastp and clone calling in MiXCR, and kept productive beta chains. TCRdb, rather than the study authors, made the V and J calls. The sample table shows about 10,000 clones, and 20% to 25% are seen once. The top ten constitute approximately 16% of the sample. By how much of the sample it makes up, this clone is medium-sized (0.01 to 0.1%). Its antigen remains unidentified. Base qualities are not provided; no much larger clone lies one nucleotide away.

No patient had received any treatment before thyroid surgery. Using T-cell receptor beta sequencing, the study looked back at clinical samples from patients collected from the early 2010s to the late 2010s. The clonotype comes from a female donor with papillary thyroid cancer or a benign thyroid nodule (not recorded which). Some clones in this sample may be carry-over from other donors' samples. Sequencing was carried out using adjacent normal tissue. Recombination linked TRBV19 to TRBJ1-2; TRBD1 is a possible D gene, resting on 6 matching bases. The CDR3 corresponds to CASSSPWGQAYGYTF. The nucleotides read TGTGCCAGTAGTTCCCCGTGGGGGCAGGCCTATGGCTACACCTTC.